The entry below describes one T cell receptor (beta chain). Its specificity is not known. The entry originates in a study of Graves' ophthalmopathy and Graves' hyperthyroidism. Across the study: Stable hyperthyroidism referred to disease that showed no ophthalmopathy within 18 months of follow-up.

Amplifying from RNA transcripts, the study obtained TCR beta CDR3 regions. RT-PCR was first run with HTBI primers, then multiplex PCR in a second round. TCRdb reprocessed the multiplex PCR reads via MiXCR and lists one record per CDR3 protein. This repertoire shows 500,000 to 700,000 distinct CDR3 sequences, about 35% found once; its top ten account for about 4.6%. The study, taken as a whole, reports: The majority of expanded thyroid clonotypes above 0.001 frequency also occurred in blood.

Material for sequencing was peripheral blood or thyroid tissue (not recorded which). This TCR was sampled from an adult man with Graves' hyperthyroidism.

The CDR3 spells CASSARTSGEQYF. CDR3 sequence (DNA): TGTGCCAGCAGCGCCCGGACTAGCGGGGAGCAGTACTTC. The V call is TRBV7-2, the J call TRBJ2-7, with 11 bases fitting TRBD2. V lost 5 bases to trimming and J lost 7 bases; unmatched junction nucleotides: 4. The germline CDR1 and CDR2 sequences are SGHTA and FQGNSA. The CDR3 is 13 amino acids.